These 17 T cell receptor beta chains were sequenced from one sample in a study of CD8 T cells in Susac syndrome. Random hexamers were used to reverse transcribe about 0.45 to 1 ug of RNA. A single record per CDR3 protein comes from TCRdb applying MiXCR to the immunoSEQ multiplex PCR reads. The sample lists fewer than 300,000 distinct CDR3 sequences; roughly 84% were seen once. The sequenced material came from CD8+ T cells from PBMCs. These receptors were obtained from a human donor with multiple sclerosis.

This chain joins TRBV7-9 and TRBJ2-7; possibly TRBD1 for D (6 bases). The CDR3 length is 14 residues. Per the germline V gene, CDR1 is SEHNR and CDR2 is FQNEAQ (reference sequence). The V end lost 7 bases, the J end lost 5 bases, and 18 bases lay between the germline ends. The CDR3 region has the DNA TGTGCCAGCACCATAACCGGGACAATCGACGAGCAGTACTTC. Its translation is CASTITGTIDEQYF. Supplemented by reference TRBV7-9 and TRBJ2-7, the full variable domain reads DTGVSQNPRHKITKRGQNVTFRCDPISEHNRLYWYRQTLGQGPEFLTYFQNEAQLEKSRLLSDRFSAERPKGSFSTLEIQRTEQGDSAMYLCASTITGTIDEQYFGPGTRLTVT.

This clonotype is a singleton in its sample. This chain connects TRBV13 to TRBJ2-5; 11 nucleotides match TRBD2. Trimming removed 4 bases from V and 0 bases from J; junction bases left unmatched: 4. Germline values: CDR1 PRHDT, CDR2 FYEKMQ (reference sequence). The CDR3 consists of 16 residues. CDR3 protein: CASSSRTSGYQETQYF. CDR3 nucleotides: TGTGCCAGCAGCTCCCGGACTAGCGGGTACCAAGAGACCCAGTACTTC.

The chain carries TRBV24-1 and TRBJ2-2; TRBD2 agrees at 8 bases. After removal of 7 bases from V and 5 bases from J, the junction contained 11 bases not matched to a gene. In germline, CDR1 is KGHDR, CDR2 SFDVKD. The CDR3 runs to 16 residues. The CDR3 spells CATSRGGRAGTGELFF. CDR3 DNA: TGTGCCACCAGCCGGGGGGGGAGGGCCGGAACCGGGGAGCTGTTTTTT.

The chain employs TRBV4-1 and TRBJ2-3, with D unclear. The CDR3 contains 14 residues. V lost 0 bases, J lost 2 bases, and 6 bases lay in between. Germline V gene data show CDR1 as MGHRA and CDR2 as YSYEKL. The CDR3 sequence is CASSQDSVTDTQYF. The CDR3 coding sequence is TGCGCCAGCAGCCAAGATAGTGTCACAGATACGCAGTATTTT.

The chain is built from TRBV9 and TRBJ2-1; TRBD2 is a possible D gene (6 bases). The V and J ends lost 4 bases and 0 bases respectively, with 11 bases between them. The CDR3 contains 15 residues. Germline values: CDR1 SGDLS, CDR2 YYNGEE. CDR3 sequence: CASSSRTNSYNEQFF. The CDR3 nucleotides are TGTGCCAGCAGCTCTCGGACTAACTCCTACAATGAGCAGTTCTTC.

This clonotype was seen a single time. CDR3 nucleotides: TGTGCCAGCAGTTTACGGCCTAGCGGAGCCACCGGGGAGCTGTTTTTT. This encodes CASSLRPSGATGELFF. The chain links TRBV27 to TRBJ2-2; TRBD2 aligns across 7 bases. The CDR3 loop spans 16 amino acids. Trimming cost V 2 bases and J 4 bases; bases outside gene matches: 7. From germline, CDR1 is MNHEY and CDR2 SMNVEV (reference sequence).

This clonotype was counted a few times. The J gene is TRBJ1-5, the V gene TRBV6-1; possible D gene TRBD1, 5 bases. Looked up from germline, CDR1 is MNHNS and CDR2 is SASEGT. CDR3 length equals 14 residues. The V end lost 5 bases, the J end lost 8 bases, and 16 bases lay between the germline ends. CDR3 in amino acids: CASSLDHQGEPQHF. DNA of the CDR3: TGTGCCAGCAGTCTAGACCATCAGGGTGAGCCCCAGCATTTT.

This clonotype has just a few counts. V and J are TRBV25-1 and TRBJ2-7; D gene unclear. The length of the CDR3 is 11 residues. Germline values: CDR1 MGHDK, CDR2 SYGVNS. V shed 4 bases and J shed 2 bases, with 3 bases lying between them. The CDR3 coding sequence is TGTGCCAGCAGTGCGGCCTACGAGCAGTACTTC. Translation: CASSAAYEQYF.

The V call is TRBV7-9, the J call TRBJ2-7; D gene unclear. Trimming removed 2 bases at V and 5 bases at J, with 10 bases between. The V gene's germline CDR1 is SEHNR and CDR2 FQNEAQ (reference sequence). The CDR3 runs to 13 residues. Written as DNA, the CDR3 is TGTGCCAGCAGCTTATCTCCCAGAGACGAGCAGTACTTC. Residues: CASSLSPRDEQYF.

This clonotype was recorded a few times. The chain has TRBV7-9 and TRBJ1-5, with D unresolved. The CDR3 is made up of 16 amino acids. The ends were cut back, 1 base at V and 5 bases at J, with 15 bases in the middle. The germline V gene encodes CDR1 SEHNR and CDR2 FQNEAQ (reference sequence). This CDR3 is CASSLDRPGLYQPQHF. In DNA form, the CDR3 reads TGTGCCAGCAGCTTAGATCGTCCAGGTTTATATCAGCCCCAGCATTTT.

The chain links TRBV12-3 or TRBV12-4 to TRBJ2-1, with 13 bases matching TRBD2. V was pared by 5 bases and J by 8 bases, with 6 bases of the junction left unmatched. The CDR3 is 15 amino acids. For the CDR3, the DNA is TGTGCCAGCAGTCGGACTAGCGGGAGAGCCTATGAGCAGTTCTTC. It encodes CASSRTSGRAYEQFF.

This rearrangement joins TRBV2 to TRBJ2-3; D might be TRBD2 (6 bases). This CDR3 spans 15 amino acids. The V and J ends lost 10 bases and 2 bases respectively, with 19 bases between them. Germline values: CDR1 SNHLY, CDR2 FYNNEI. The CDR3 sequence: CATNLRDSFTDTQYF. CDR3 nucleotides: TGTGCCACCAACCTCCGGGACTCATTCACAGATACGCAGTATTTT.

The chain joins TRBV30 to TRBJ2-5; 9 nucleotides line up with TRBD2. CDR3 length: 16 amino acids. J gave up 3 bases and V 3 bases, and 11 bases lay outside the gene matches. Germline-derived CDR1 and CDR2 are GTSNPN and SVGIG (reference sequence). CDR3 in DNA: TGTGCCTGGAGGCATAGCGCGGGAGGGGTAAAAGAGACCCAGTACTTC. This codes for CAWRHSAGGVKETQYF.

The rearrangement joins TRBV4-1 to TRBJ2-3; TRBD1 matches 8 bases. Germline V lookup: CDR1 MGHRA, CDR2 YSYEKL. The V gene end was trimmed by 1 base and the J gene end by 4 bases; junction bases not matched to a gene: 10. CDR3 length: 17 residues. In DNA, the CDR3 is TGCGCCAGCAGCCAAGTGAGAGGCCAGGGGGCCCCAGATACGCAGTATTTT. This encodes CASSQVRGQGAPDTQYF.

This clonotype was seen just once. The genes are TRBV27 and TRBJ2-1; 11 bases fit TRBD2. V lost 7 bases to trimming and J lost 3 bases; unmatched junction nucleotides: 2. This CDR3 region has 14 residues. The germline V gene encodes CDR1 MNHEY and CDR2 SMNVEV (reference sequence). The CDR3, as DNA: TGTGCCAGCAAGACTAGCGGGGACTACAATGAGCAGTTCTTC. The encoded protein is CASKTSGDYNEQFF.

This clonotype was observed once. The chain couples TRBV29-1 to TRBJ2-1, with D unresolved. V lost 4 bases and J 5 bases, leaving 6 bases between the germline ends. CDR3 length equals 11 residues. Germline V gene sequence: CDR1 SQVTM, CDR2 ANQGSEA. The CDR3 DNA reads as TGCAGCGTTGGTAGTAACAATGAGCAGTTCTTC. This codes for CSVGSNNEQFF.

On this clonotype itself: One base away lies a much larger clone, so this may be a sequencing read error. CDR3 loop: CASSVPLGLNNGQFF. CDR3 DNA sequence: TGTGCCAGCAGCGTCCCCTTGGGCCTCAACAATGGGCAGTTCTTC. The chain combines TRBV7-2 with TRBJ2-1, with D unclear. Germline CDR1 reads SGHTA; CDR2 reads FQGNSA. This CDR3 region has 15 residues.